This is a list of T cell receptor beta chains from one sample in a study of T and B cells in COVID-19 patients. Using its own MiXCR run on the multiplex PCR reads, TCRdb lists one record per CDR3 protein. The repertoire holds approximately 20,000 distinct CDR3 sequences, with about 32% as singletons. The sequenced sample consisted of blood. The receptors come from a human donor who had recovered from COVID-19. Each CDR3 is given with its conserved first and last residue.

v_call,cdr3_aa
TRBV24-1,CATSDRGQADEQFF
TRBV5-4,CASSPQRRLAGATGELFF
TRBV5-5,CASSQDSGGSGTDTQYF
TRBV18,CASSPPTGESEKLFF
TRBV27,CASSPQHF
TRBV6-5,CASISDSGNNEQFF
TRBV10-3,CAIKSGQETQYF
TRBV5-4,CASRWEVEEVPDTQYF
TRBV5-1,CASSFYSNTQEAQYF
TRBV6-5,CASSYSPTGSYEQYF
TRBV10-3,CAISVRQAYEQYF
TRBV5-1,CASSITGTGGETQYF
TRBV12-3/TRBV12-4,CASSFRLPGYNEQFF
TRBV6-5,CASSERRTGELFF
TRBV5-4,CASRQGLAGTDTQYF
TRBV10-3,CAISAGLAASYNEQFF
TRBV7-6,CASSLEPLDLYGYTF
TRBV6-1,CASRRGQDSTDTQYF
TRBV5-6,CASSSTSGSYNEQFF
TRBV15,CATSRDPQETQYF
TRBV18,CASSPNPASGNTIYF
TRBV29-1,CSAVGGFQETQYF
TRBV6-6,CASSYSDRNYGYTF